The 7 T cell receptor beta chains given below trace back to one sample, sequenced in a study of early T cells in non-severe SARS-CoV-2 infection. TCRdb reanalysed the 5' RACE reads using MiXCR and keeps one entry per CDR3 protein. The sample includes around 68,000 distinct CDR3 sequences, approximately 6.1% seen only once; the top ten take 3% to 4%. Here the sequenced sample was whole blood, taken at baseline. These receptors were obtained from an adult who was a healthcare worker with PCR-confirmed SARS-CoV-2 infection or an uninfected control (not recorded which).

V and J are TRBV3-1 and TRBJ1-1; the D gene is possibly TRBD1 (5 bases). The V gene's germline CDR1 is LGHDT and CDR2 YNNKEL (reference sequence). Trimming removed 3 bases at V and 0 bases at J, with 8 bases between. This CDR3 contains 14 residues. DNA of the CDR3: TGTGCCAGCAGCCAGGGGGAGGTGAACACTGAAGCTTTCTTT. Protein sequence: CASSQGEVNTEAFF. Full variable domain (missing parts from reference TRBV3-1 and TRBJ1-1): DTAVSQTPKYLVTQMGNDKSIKCEQNLGHDTMYWYKQDSKKFLKIMFSYNNKELIINETVPNRFSPKSPDKAHLNLHINSLELGDSAVYFCASSQGEVNTEAFFGQGTRLTVV.

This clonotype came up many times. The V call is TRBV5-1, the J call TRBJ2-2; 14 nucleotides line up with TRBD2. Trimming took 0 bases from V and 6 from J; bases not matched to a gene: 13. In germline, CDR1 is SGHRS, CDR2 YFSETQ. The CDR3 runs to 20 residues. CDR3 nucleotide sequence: TGCGCCAGCAGCTTGGAGGGACTAGCGGGAGTAGGACTGAGGTCCGGGGAGCTGTTTTTT. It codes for CASSLEGLAGVGLRSGELFF.

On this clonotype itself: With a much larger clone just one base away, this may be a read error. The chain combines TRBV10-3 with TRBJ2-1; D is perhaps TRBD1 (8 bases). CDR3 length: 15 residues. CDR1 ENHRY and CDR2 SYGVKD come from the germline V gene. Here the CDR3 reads CVISGGQDSYNEQFF. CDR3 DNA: TGTGTCATCTCGGGGGGACAGGATTCCTACAATGAGCAGTTCTTC.

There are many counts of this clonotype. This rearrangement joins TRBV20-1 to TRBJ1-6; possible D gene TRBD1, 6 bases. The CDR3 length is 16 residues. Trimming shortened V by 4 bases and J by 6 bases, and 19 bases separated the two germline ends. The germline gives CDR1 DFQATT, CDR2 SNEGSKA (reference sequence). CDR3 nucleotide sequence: TGCAGTGCTACGGACATACAGGGAGGGTTTAATTCACCCCTCCACTTT. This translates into CSATDIQGGFNSPLHF.

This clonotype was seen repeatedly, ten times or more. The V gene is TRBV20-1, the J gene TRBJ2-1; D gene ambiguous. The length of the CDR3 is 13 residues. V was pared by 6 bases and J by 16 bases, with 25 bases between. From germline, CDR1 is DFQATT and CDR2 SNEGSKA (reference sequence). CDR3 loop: CSALPPQPPAEFF. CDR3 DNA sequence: TGCAGTGCCCTACCCCCACAACCCCCTGCTGAATTCTTC.

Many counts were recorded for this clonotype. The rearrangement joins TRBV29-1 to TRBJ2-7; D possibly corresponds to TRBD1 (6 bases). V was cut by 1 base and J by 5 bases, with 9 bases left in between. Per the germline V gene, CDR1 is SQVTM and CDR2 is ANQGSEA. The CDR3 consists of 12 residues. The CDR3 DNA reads TGCAGCGTTGAAGGTCAGGGGCACGAGCAGTACTTC. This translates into CSVEGQGHEQYF.

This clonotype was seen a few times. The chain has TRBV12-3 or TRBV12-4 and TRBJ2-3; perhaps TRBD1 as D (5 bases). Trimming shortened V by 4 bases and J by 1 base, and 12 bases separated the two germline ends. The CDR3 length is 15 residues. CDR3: CASSSPSRGTDTQYF. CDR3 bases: TGTGCCAGCAGTTCCCCCTCCAGGGGCACAGATACGCAGTATTTT.